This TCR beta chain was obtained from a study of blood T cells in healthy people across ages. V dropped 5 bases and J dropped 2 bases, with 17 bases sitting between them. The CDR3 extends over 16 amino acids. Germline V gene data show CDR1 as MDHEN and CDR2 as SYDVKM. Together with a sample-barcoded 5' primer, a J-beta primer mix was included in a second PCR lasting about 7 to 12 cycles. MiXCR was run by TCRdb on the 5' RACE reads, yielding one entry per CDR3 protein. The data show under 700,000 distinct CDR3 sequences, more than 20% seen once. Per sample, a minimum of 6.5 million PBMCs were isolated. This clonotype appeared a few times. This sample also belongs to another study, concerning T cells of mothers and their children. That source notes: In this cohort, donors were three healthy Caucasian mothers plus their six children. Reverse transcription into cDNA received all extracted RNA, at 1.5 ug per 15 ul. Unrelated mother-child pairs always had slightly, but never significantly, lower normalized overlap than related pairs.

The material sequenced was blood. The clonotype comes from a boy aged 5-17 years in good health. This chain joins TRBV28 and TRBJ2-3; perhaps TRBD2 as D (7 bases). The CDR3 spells CASSQGGEGFTDTQYF. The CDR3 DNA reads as TGTGCCAGCAGTCAAGGGGGGGAGGGCTTCACAGATACGCAGTATTTT.